This is a list of T cell receptor beta chains from one sample in a study of metastatic and nonmetastatic thyroid tumors. TCRdb re-analyzed the PCR reads through MiXCR. The profile shows about 20,000 clones, 20% to 25% of them singletons. What was sequenced was tumor tissue. Source of these receptors: a female donor with papillary thyroid cancer or a benign thyroid nodule (not recorded which). Some clones in this sample may be carry-over from other donors' samples. Each CDR3 is given with its conserved first and last residue. Each record gives: clone size, V gene, CDR3 length, J gene, D gene, CDR3 protein, CDR3 DNA. D genes are given only for firm matches. Expanded clones get a size class; other rows say once, few or many, or leave the size out.

few	TRBV27	17	TRBJ2-1	NA	CASSLGVAVIRGNEQFF	TGTGCCAGCAGTTTAGGGGTAGCGGTAATTAGAGGGAATGAGCAGTTCTTC
many	TRBV7-9	13	TRBJ2-5	NA	CASRQGEGETQYF	TGTGCCAGCAGACAGGGGGAGGGAGAGACCCAGTACTTC
few	TRBV6-5	10	TRBJ2-7	NA	CAHRSYEQYF	TGTGCCCACCGCTCCTACGAGCAGTACTTC
NA	TRBV3-1	16	TRBJ2-6	NA	CASSPQFVWGANVLTF	TGTGCCAGCAGCCCACAGTTTGTCTGGGGGGCCAACGTCCTGACTTTC
NA	TRBV5-5	16	TRBJ1-1	NA	CASSPKVRGVVTEAFF	TGTGCCAGCAGCCCCAAAGTCCGGGGAGTTGTTACTGAAGCTTTCTTT
many	TRBV2	14	TRBJ2-2	NA	CASRQAANTGELFF	TGTGCCAGCAGGCAGGCCGCGAACACCGGGGAGCTGTTTTTT
few	TRBV28	18	TRBJ1-1	NA	CASSLRNPPPSNVAEAFF	TGTGCCAGCAGTTTACGCAATCCCCCCCCGTCTAATGTCGCTGAAGCTTTCTTT
few	TRBV2	14	TRBJ2-2	NA	CASKQASNTGELFF	TGTGCCAGCAAGCAGGCCTCGAACACCGGGGAGCTGTTTTTT
many	TRBV7-9	16	TRBJ2-3	TRBD2	CASSFLADLSTDTQYF	TGTGCCAGCAGCTTTCTAGCGGACCTAAGCACAGATACGCAGTATTTT
NA	TRBV25-1	14	TRBJ1-2	NA	CASSDRGGGYGYTF	TGTGCCAGCAGTGATCGAGGGGGTGGCTATGGCTACACCTTC
once	TRBV11-2	16	TRBJ2-2	TRBD1	CASTQLTGGSTGELFF	TGTGCCAGCACCCAGTTGACAGGGGGCAGCACCGGGGAGCTGTTTTTT
NA	TRBV7-2	15	TRBJ2-1	NA	CASSLAAPWVNEQFF	TGTGCCAGCAGCTTAGCAGCGCCTTGGGTAAATGAGCAGTTCTTC
NA	TRBV11-2	16	TRBJ2-1	NA	CASSLDPGAVYNEKLF	TGTGCCAGCAGCTTAGATCCGGGGGCTGTGTACAATGAGAAGCTCTTC
NA	TRBV20-1	15	TRBJ2-3	TRBD1	CSVSDRGETRGTQYF	TGCAGTGTATCGGACAGGGGAGAGACCAGAGGTACGCAGTATTTT
few	TRBV27	18	TRBJ2-5	TRBD1	CASITWMGTVLERETQYF	TGTGCCAGCATCACATGGATGGGGACAGTGTTGGAGAGGGAGACCCAGTACTTC
NA	TRBV6-4	14	TRBJ2-7	TRBD1	CASSLQGATYEQYF	TGTGCCAGCAGTTTACAGGGGGCCACCTACGAGCAGTACTTC
once	TRBV2	14	TRBJ2-5	NA	CASSQSGGDETQYF	TGTGCCAGCAGTCAATCAGGGGGGGATGAGACCCAGTACTTC
few	TRBV28	17	TRBJ1-3	NA	CASSLWYRAPSANTIYF	TGTGCCAGCAGTTTATGGTACAGGGCCCCCTCTGCAAACACCATATATTTT
many	TRBV7-2	14	TRBJ1-3	NA	CASSPSNSGNTIYF	TGTGCCAGCAGCCCCTCAAACTCTGGAAACACCATATATTTT
few	TRBV28	13	TRBJ1-2	NA	CASITAFRGGYTF	TGTGCCAGCATAACGGCGTTTAGAGGTGGCTACACCTTC
many	TRBV19	14	TRBJ1-4	TRBD1	CASSMGQGSEKLFF	TGTGCCAGTAGTATGGGACAGGGAAGTGAAAAACTGTTTTTT
many	TRBV7-8	15	TRBJ2-5	NA	CASSRSPANQETQYF	TGTGCCAGCAGCCGATCTCCGGCTAATCAAGAGACCCAGTACTTC
NA	TRBV5-5	15	TRBJ2-5	NA	CASIPGVSRQETQYF	TGTGCCAGCATCCCGGGGGTCTCCCGCCAAGAGACCCAGTACTTC
NA	TRBV5-1	14	TRBJ1-2	NA	CAFSSPNSPWGYTF	TGCGCCTTCAGCTCCCCAAATAGCCCGTGGGGCTACACCTTC
medium-sized	TRBV12-3/TRBV12-4	19	TRBJ2-1	TRBD2	CASSFGTSAFLSSYNEQFF	TGTGCCAGCAGTTTCGGGACTAGCGCATTCCTGAGCTCCTACAATGAGCAGTTCTTC
medium-sized	TRBV11-2	14	TRBJ2-7	NA	CASSLGGPTYEQYF	TGTGCCAGCAGCTTAGGGGGGCCAACCTACGAGCAGTACTTC
NA	TRBV9	14	TRBJ2-2	NA	CASSVRVLAGELFF	TGTGCCAGCAGCGTCAGGGTTTTGGCCGGGGAGCTGTTTTTT
many	TRBV30	15	TRBJ1-2	TRBD1	CANHPGTGGRSGYTF	TGTGCCAATCACCCCGGGACAGGGGGCAGGAGCGGCTACACCTTC
medium-sized	TRBV20-1	12	TRBJ1-2	TRBD1	CSARTGNYGYTF	TGCAGTGCTAGGACAGGGAACTATGGCTACACCTTC
NA	TRBV7-3	18	TRBJ2-7	TRBD2	CASSPAGPPGTSGHEQYF	TGTGCCAGCAGCCCTGCGGGTCCGCCCGGGACTAGCGGCCACGAGCAGTACTTC
once	TRBV7-9	14	TRBJ1-6	NA	CSSSLPTANSPLHF	TGCTCCAGCAGCCTCCCGACAGCAAATTCACCCCTCCACTTT
NA	TRBV12-3/TRBV12-4	17	TRBJ1-1	NA	CASSATVPGQGRTEAFF	TGTGCCAGCAGTGCCACAGTCCCGGGACAAGGGAGGACTGAAGCTTTCTTT
few	TRBV28	19	TRBJ2-3	NA	CASISQTLLREWATDTQYF	TGTGCCAGCATTTCCCAAACTCTACTCCGGGAGTGGGCGACAGATACGCAGTATTTT
many	TRBV19	15	TRBJ2-6	NA	CASSTLASGANVLTF	TGTGCCAGTAGTACGCTGGCATCTGGGGCCAACGTCCTGACTTTC
medium-sized	TRBV7-2	15	TRBJ2-5	NA	CASSSWTEDQETQYF	TGTGCCAGCAGTTCCTGGACGGAAGACCAAGAGACCCAGTACTTC
medium-sized	TRBV20-1	12	TRBJ2-1	NA	CSATPGGNEQFF	TGCAGTGCCACCCCTGGGGGGAATGAGCAGTTCTTC
NA	TRBV28	16	TRBJ2-1	NA	CASSLSSSGSRNEQFF	TGTGCCAGCAGTTTATCTAGTAGCGGTAGCAGGAATGAGCAGTTCTTC
few	TRBV11-2	15	TRBJ2-7	NA	CASSLSAGTLDEQYF	TGTGCCAGCAGCTTAAGTGCGGGGACCCTCGACGAGCAGTACTTC
NA	TRBV6-1	17	TRBJ2-5	TRBD2	CASRRTRGRKAGETQYF	TGTGCCAGCAGGCGGACTAGAGGGAGGAAGGCGGGAGAGACCCAGTACTTC
NA	TRBV3-1	13	TRBJ1-2	NA	CASSLVGTYCYTF	TGTGCCAGCAGCCTCGTAGGGACCTATTGCTACACCTTC
few	TRBV6-2/TRBV6-3	14	TRBJ2-5	NA	CASSYTTVRETQYF	TGTGCCAGCAGTTACACAACAGTTCGGGAGACCCAGTACTTC
NA	TRBV19	13	TRBJ1-5	NA	CASKREDNQPQHF	TGTGCCAGTAAAAGGGAGGACAATCAGCCCCAGCATTTT
NA	TRBV5-1	18	TRBJ2-7	TRBD2	CASSISGTSGHYSYEQYF	TGCGCCAGCAGCATATCCGGGACTAGCGGGCACTACTCCTACGAGCAGTACTTC
NA	TRBV3-1	15	TRBJ2-7	NA	CASSQGWGPESDQYF	TGTGCCAGCAGCCAGGGGTGGGGTCCTGAAAGCGATCAGTACTTC
medium-sized	TRBV6-2/TRBV6-3	14	TRBJ2-5	TRBD1	CASSPGTGWETQYF	TGTGCCAGCAGCCCCGGGACAGGCTGGGAGACCCAGTACTTC
many	TRBV18	15	TRBJ2-1	NA	CASSPPGGTNNEQFF	TGTGCCAGCTCACCACCAGGGGGGACAAACAATGAGCAGTTCTTC
large	TRBV11-2	15	TRBJ2-1	NA	CASSSLRGSYNEQFF	TGTGCCAGCAGCTCCCTACGGGGCTCCTACAATGAGCAGTTCTTC
NA	TRBV7-8	13	TRBJ1-2	NA	CASSPTRGYGYTF	TGTGCCAGCAGCCCAACAAGGGGCTATGGCTACACCTTC
NA	TRBV7-2	14	TRBJ1-2	TRBD1	CANNSPRGSYGYTF	TGTGCCAACAACTCCCCCAGGGGGAGCTATGGCTACACCTTC
many	TRBV28	14	TRBJ1-4	TRBD1	CASSLDRVGRKLFF	TGTGCCAGCAGCCTTGACAGGGTCGGAAGAAAACTGTTTTTT
few	TRBV6-1	16	TRBJ2-3	TRBD2	CASGVLAGASTDTQYF	TGTGCCAGCGGGGTACTAGCGGGGGCAAGCACAGATACGCAGTATTTT
many	TRBV18	16	TRBJ2-5	TRBD1	CASSPLPGQGIQTQYF	TGTGCCAGCTCACCACTTCCGGGACAGGGAATACAGACCCAGTACTTC